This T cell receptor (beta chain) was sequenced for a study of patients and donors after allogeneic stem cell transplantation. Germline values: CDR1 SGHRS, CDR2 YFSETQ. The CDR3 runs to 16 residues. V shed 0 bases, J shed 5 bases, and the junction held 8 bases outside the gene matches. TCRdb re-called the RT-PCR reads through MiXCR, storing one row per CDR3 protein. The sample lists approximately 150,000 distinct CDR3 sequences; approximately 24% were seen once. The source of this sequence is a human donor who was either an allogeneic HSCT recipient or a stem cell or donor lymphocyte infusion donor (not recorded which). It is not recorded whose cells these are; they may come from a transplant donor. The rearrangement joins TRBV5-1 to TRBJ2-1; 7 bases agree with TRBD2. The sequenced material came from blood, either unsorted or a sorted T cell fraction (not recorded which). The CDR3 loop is CASSLASGGMNNEQFF. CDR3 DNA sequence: TGCGCCAGCAGCTTGGCATCGGGAGGTATGAACAATGAGCAGTTCTTC.